The 23 T cell receptor beta chains listed next were all sequenced from one sample in a study of cytomegalovirus exposure and HLA in healthy donors (dated by TCRdb to about 2017). Library preparation was by the immunoSEQ multiplex PCR assay. For the multiplex PCR, a mixture combining 60 forward primers for TCR Vbeta segments and 13 reverse primers for TCR Jbeta segments was used. Entries here come from immuneACCESS through TCRdb and include only in-frame sequences with V and J called. Some clones fail to appear in such tables; in the studies checked, an unresolved V gene covers under half of the shortfall, and the cause of the remainder is unknown. Recorded for this sample are approximately 69,000 clones; 60% to 75% of them occurred a single time. The ten most abundant clones make up 20% to 25% of the sample. Sequences were obtained from PBMCs. All receptors derive from a man between 35 and 55 years old in good health and CMV-seropositive.

The V and J genes are TRBV6-6 and TRBJ2-3; a possible D gene is TRBD1 (6 bases). The CDR3 has 15 residues. Germline CDR1 and CDR2: MNHNY and SVGAGI (reference sequence). Trimming took off 2 bases at V and 2 bases at J, with 11 bases between the two ends. CDR3 coding DNA: TGTGCCAGCAGTTACCTGGACAGAGACACAGATACGCAGTATTTT. This translates into CASSYLDRDTDTQYF.

Concerning this clone: At one boundary the junction diverges from the germline segment, which might be a read error. V usage is TRBV5-4 and J usage is TRBJ1-4; D gene unclear. CDR1 is SGHNT, CDR2 YYREEE, per germline (reference sequence). CDR3 size: 13 residues. The CDR3 DNA sequence: TGTGCCGGCAGCCCCCGGGGTGACGAAAAACTGTTTTTT. This sequence encodes CAGSPRGDEKLFF.

The CDR3 loop is CAISEGGWRRVPSYEQYF. The DNA for the CDR3 is TGTGCCATCAGTGAAGGTGGTTGGCGGCGCGTGCCCAGTTACGAGCAGTACTTC. The chain recombines TRBV10-3 with TRBJ2-7; D is undetermined. CDR1 and CDR2 from the germline V gene are ENHRY and SYGVKD. V was shortened by 3 bases and J by 4 bases, with 25 bases between the two germline ends. The CDR3 is 18 amino acids.

The chain uses TRBV10-1 and TRBJ2-3, with 7 bases that match TRBD1. Germline CDR1 is WNHNN and CDR2 is SYGVQD (reference sequence). Trimming cost V 10 bases and J 3 bases; bases outside gene matches: 16. This CDR3 region has 16 residues. CDR3 protein: CATLGLSEGQTDTQYF. CDR3 bases: TGCGCCACCCTGGGGCTTTCCGAGGGACAGACAGATACGCAGTATTTT.

This clone has just one count. The rearrangement joins TRBV7-2 to TRBJ1-6; perhaps TRBD1 as D (6 bases). CDR1 SGHTA and CDR2 FQGNSA come from the germline V gene. Trimming took 3 bases from V and 11 from J, leaving 8 bases between them. This CDR3 region has 12 residues. CDR3 sequence reads: CASSLGTPPLHF. In DNA, the CDR3 is TGTGCCAGCAGCTTGGGGACACCACCCCTCCACTTT.

V is TRBV5-4 and J is TRBJ2-7, with D hard to call. CDR3 size: 14 residues. V lost 2 bases to trimming and J lost 7 bases, with 16 bases between them. Germline assignment: CDR1 SGHNT and CDR2 YYREEE (reference sequence). CDR3 DNA sequence: TGTGCCAGCAGCTTCTTAGCCGACCCCCGGGAGCAGTACTTC. It translates to CASSFLADPREQYF.

This chain links TRBV2 with TRBJ2-7, with TRBD1 matching 9 bases. Trimming took 6 bases from V and 2 from J; bases not matched to a gene: 2. The germline gives CDR1 SNHLY, CDR2 FYNNEI. The CDR3 spans 13 residues. CDR3 protein: CASRRTGAYEQYF. The CDR3, as DNA: TGTGCCAGCAGAAGGACAGGGGCCTACGAGCAGTACTTC.

The V gene is TRBV19, the J gene TRBJ1-5; TRBD1 matches at 7 bases. Germline trimming cut 6 bases from V and 11 bases from J; bases unmatched to any gene: 13. Germline lookup yields CDR1 LNHDA and CDR2 SQIVND (reference sequence). CDR3 length: 14 amino acids. CDR3 DNA sequence: TGTGCCAGTAGGGATACTGGGACAGCGGATACCCAGCATTTT. The encoded protein is CASRDTGTADTQHF.

About this clone itself: Other DNA variants within this sample encode the same CDR3. This chain uses TRBV27 with TRBJ1-6; D ambiguous. CDR3 length equals 15 residues. Trimming removed 0 bases at V and 5 bases at J, with 8 bases between. The V gene's germline CDR1 is MNHEY and CDR2 SMNVEV (reference sequence). The CDR3 reads CASSLSRVNNSPLHF. DNA for the CDR3: TGTGCCAGCAGTTTATCACGGGTTAATAATTCACCCCTCCACTTT.

This clone was observed a few times. The rearrangement joins TRBV25-1 to TRBJ1-4; D not certain. V was trimmed by 5 bases and J by 8 bases, leaving 9 bases between them. The CDR3 is made up of 12 amino acids. Looked up from germline, CDR1 is MGHDK and CDR2 is SYGVNS. The CDR3 here is CASSPSFEKLFF. Here the CDR3 DNA reads TGTGCCAGCAGTCCTAGTTTCGAAAAACTGTTTTTT.

The chain employs TRBV9 and TRBJ2-5; 8 nucleotides line up with TRBD2. The CDR3 has 14 amino acids. Germline CDR1 reads SGDLS; CDR2 reads YYNGEE. Trimming took 2 bases from V and 1 from J; bases not matched to a gene: 1. The CDR3 is CASSVSGAQETQYF. The CDR3, as DNA: TGTGCCAGCAGCGTTAGCGGGGCCCAAGAGACCCAGTACTTC.

The rearrangement uses TRBV20-1 and TRBJ2-5, with TRBD2 as a possible D gene (6 bases). The germline gives CDR1 DFQATT, CDR2 SNEGSKA (reference sequence). The V end was cut by 6 bases, the J end by 9 bases, with 11 bases between. The CDR3 contains 10 residues. CDR3 residues: CSAGRGAQYF. The CDR3 DNA is TGCAGTGCCGGGCGCGGGGCCCAGTACTTC.

This CDR3 reads CASRTGTRFEFF. CDR3 in DNA: TGTGCCAGCAGGACAGGGACCCGATTTGAGTTCTTT. The J gene is TRBJ1-1, the V gene TRBV27; 7 nucleotides match TRBD1. Germline-derived CDR1 and CDR2 are MNHEY and SMNVEV (reference sequence). V trimming: 6 bases; J trimming: 14 bases; junction bases outside the gene matches: 12. This CDR3 has 12 residues.

The chain uses TRBV14 and TRBJ1-2; 7 bases map to TRBD1. This CDR3 region has 14 residues. Germline values: CDR1 SGHDN, CDR2 FVKESK. The V segment lost 5 bases and the J segment 8 bases; nucleotides outside the gene matches: 11. Written as DNA, the CDR3 is TGTGCCAGCAGCGAAAACAGGGGCGCCGACGGCTACACCTTC. It is translated as CASSENRGADGYTF.

This sequence joins TRBV5-1 and TRBJ1-5; 9 nucleotides agree with TRBD1. Germline assignment: CDR1 SGHRS and CDR2 YFSETQ. The V gene end was trimmed by 2 bases and the J gene end by 6 bases; junction bases not matched to a gene: 6. The CDR3 consists of 15 residues. The DNA of the CDR3 is TGCGCCAGCAGCTTAACGGGACAGGGAACTCAGCCCCAGCATTTT. Protein product: CASSLTGQGTQPQHF. Full variable domain (outside the CDR3, taken from reference TRBV5-1 and TRBJ1-5): KAGVTQTPRYLIKTRGQQVTLSCSPISGHRSVSWYQQTPGQGLQFLFEYFSETQRNKGNFPGRFSGRQFSNSRSEMNVSTLELGDSALYLCASSLTGQGTQPQHFGDGTRLSIL.

The rearrangement uses TRBV30 and TRBJ1-1; tentative D call: TRBD1 (5 bases). V lost 0 bases and J 6 bases, leaving 8 bases between the germline ends. Germline assignment: CDR1 GTSNPN and CDR2 SVGIG (reference sequence). This CDR3 contains 12 residues. The CDR3 DNA follows: TGTGCCTGGAGTGTACAGGTTGCTGAAGCTTTCTTT. Protein product: CAWSVQVAEAFF. The full variable domain, rest sourced from reference TRBV30 and TRBJ1-1, is SQTIHQWPATLVQPVGSPLSLECTVEGTSNPNLYWYRQAAGRGLQLLFYSVGIGQISSEVPQNLSASRPQDRQFILSSKKLLLSDSGFYLCAWSVQVAEAFFGQGTRLTVV.

This rearrangement joins TRBV7-2 to TRBJ1-2; D is undetermined. Trimming removed 5 bases from V and 0 bases from J, with 13 bases in between. Germline loops: CDR1 SGHTA, CDR2 FQGNSA. The CDR3 sequence is 15 residues long. The CDR3 DNA reads as TGTGCCAGCAGCCCCACTGCACTAGCTAACTATGGCTACACCTTC. Translating it yields CASSPTALANYGYTF.

This chain uses TRBV10-3 with TRBJ1-5; no reliable D call. Per germline, CDR1 ENHRY and CDR2 SYGVKD. The CDR3 extends over 13 amino acids. V was shortened by 5 bases and J by 0 bases, with 5 bases between the two germline ends. DNA for the CDR3: TGTGCCATCAGTTCTAATAGCAATCAGCCCCAGCATTTT. Protein product: CAISSNSNQPQHF.

The chain joins TRBV27 to TRBJ2-1, with a tentative D call TRBD1 (6 bases). This CDR3 is built from 13 residues. Trimming removed 4 bases from V and 8 bases from J, with 12 bases in between. Per the germline V gene, CDR1 is MNHEY and CDR2 is SMNVEV (reference sequence). CDR3 sequence: CASSSNRVHEQFF. The CDR3 bases are TGTGCCAGCAGTTCAAACAGGGTTCATGAGCAGTTCTTC.

This clone was seen once. The chain combines TRBV6-1 with TRBJ2-5; TRBD2 matches 7 bases. Trimming at V came to 0 bases and at J to 2 bases, leaving 3 bases not matched to a gene. The CDR3 has 15 residues. From germline, CDR1 is MNHNS and CDR2 SASEGT. The CDR3 reads CASSEAMGGQETQYF. CDR3 nucleotide sequence: TGTGCCAGCAGTGAAGCGATGGGGGGGCAAGAGACCCAGTACTTC.

V is TRBV7-4 and J is TRBJ2-3; D is possibly TRBD1 (5 bases). Germline assignment: CDR1 SGHVT and CDR2 SQSDAQ. The CDR3 spans 13 residues. Deletions cut 5 bases from V and 2 bases from J, with 8 bases between. CDR3 amino acids: CASSTGNTDTQYF. CDR3 nucleotide sequence: TGTGCCAGCAGCACAGGTAACACAGATACGCAGTATTTT.

This clone has only one observation. The chain uses TRBV5-1 and TRBJ1-2; unclear D gene. The germline V gene encodes CDR1 SGHRS and CDR2 YFSETQ. The CDR3 consists of 14 residues. Deletions cut 7 bases from V and 0 bases from J, with 13 bases between. The CDR3 bases are TGCGCCAGCTTCGAGGGAACCACTAACTATGGCTACACCTTC. This sequence encodes CASFEGTTNYGYTF. Full variable domain (missing parts from reference TRBV5-1 and TRBJ1-2): KAGVTQTPRYLIKTRGQQVTLSCSPISGHRSVSWYQQTPGQGLQFLFEYFSETQRNKGNFPGRFSGRQFSNSRSEMNVSTLELGDSALYLCASFEGTTNYGYTFGSGTRLTVV.

Here the CDR3 DNA reads TGTGCCAGCAGCTCGGGATCGTGGGAGGAAAGTGAAAAACTGTTTTTT. As protein: CASSSGSWEESEKLFF. This chain uses TRBV5-8 with TRBJ1-4; D gene ambiguous. This CDR3 has 16 residues. The germline V gene encodes CDR1 SGHTS and CDR2 YDEGEE. The V gene lost 3 bases and the J gene lost 7 bases, with 19 bases spanning the gap.